Each of the 13 T cell receptor beta chains below was sequenced from the same sample in a study of cytomegalovirus exposure and HLA in healthy donors. 60 Vbeta and 13 Jbeta primers were used in PCR. Sequencing was performed with immunoSEQ multiplex PCR; in TCRdb, only in-frame clones are kept and a portion is missing. The repertoire holds about 130,000 clones, around 80% seen once, with about 1% in the top ten. The specimen sequenced was PBMCs. The receptor source for this set is a woman aged 25-40 years in good health and CMV-seronegative.

This rearrangement joins TRBV5-1 to TRBJ1-1; 9 bases match TRBD1. Trimming took 4 bases from V and 4 from J; bases not matched to a gene: 14. CDR3 length equals 17 residues. Germline V gives CDR1 SGHRS, CDR2 YFSETQ. CDR3: CASSGQNRGLSSTEAFF. The CDR3 nucleotides read TGCGCCAGCAGCGGTCAAAACAGGGGGCTGAGTAGCACTGAAGCTTTCTTT.

The rearrangement uses TRBV6-5 and TRBJ2-1; D ambiguous. V lost 5 bases to trimming and J lost 0 bases, with 11 bases between them. The CDR3 contains 15 residues. Germline-derived CDR1 and CDR2 are MNHEY and SVGAGI. CDR3 nucleotide sequence: TGTGCCAGCAGTCAAACTACGAGCTCCTACAATGAGCAGTTCTTC. Its translation: CASSQTTSSYNEQFF.

V and J are TRBV5-1 and TRBJ1-5; D is possibly TRBD1 (6 bases). This CDR3 contains 16 residues. V lost 0 bases and J 2 bases, leaving 12 bases between the germline ends. CDR1 and CDR2 from the germline V gene are SGHRS and YFSETQ. The CDR3 is CASSLGGNRGNQPQHF. CDR3 nucleotides: TGCGCCAGCAGCTTGGGGGGAAACAGGGGCAATCAGCCCCAGCATTTT. The full variable domain, rest sourced from reference TRBV5-1 and TRBJ1-5, is KAGVTQTPRYLIKTRGQQVTLSCSPISGHRSVSWYQQTPGQGLQFLFEYFSETQRNKGNFPGRFSGRQFSNSRSEMNVSTLELGDSALYLCASSLGGNRGNQPQHFGDGTRLSIL.

The chain uses TRBV21-1 and TRBJ2-1; TRBD2 was called by the table and not checked on the DNA. TRBV21-1 is a listed pseudogene. The CDR3 loop spans 15 amino acids. In DNA form, the CDR3 reads TGTGCCGCCAGCCCCCGGAGGGCCGAGGGGAATGAGCAGTTCTTC. Encoded protein: CAASPRRAEGNEQFF.

This chain uses TRBV19 with TRBJ1-2; D perhaps matches TRBD1 (5 bases). Germline assignment: CDR1 LNHDA and CDR2 SQIVND (reference sequence). The CDR3 loop spans 15 amino acids. Trimming stripped 1 base from V and 7 bases from J, with 16 bases between. DNA for the CDR3: TGTGCCAGTAGTATAGGGCGGGGGTCAGCAGGTGGCTACACCTTC. This encodes CASSIGRGSAGGYTF.

A single count supports this clone. The chain combines TRBV15 with TRBJ1-3; D gene uncertain. The V end was cut by 0 bases, the J end by 0 bases, with 6 bases between. This CDR3 is built from 15 residues. Per germline, CDR1 LNHNV and CDR2 YYDKDF (reference sequence). CDR3 DNA: TGTGCCACCAGCAGAGATCGGTACTCTGGAAACACCATATATTTT. Translating gives CATSRDRYSGNTIYF.

The chain links TRBV6-1 to TRBJ2-2; weak D call: TRBD2 (6 bases). The CDR3 is 15 residues long. Trimming removed 1 base from V and 4 bases from J, with 10 bases in between. Germline V gene data show CDR1 as MNHNS and CDR2 as SASEGT. CDR3 protein: CASSEVGGGTGELFF. The DNA for the CDR3 is TGTGCCAGCAGTGAAGTGGGAGGTGGCACCGGGGAGCTGTTTTTT.

The chain is built from TRBV5-1 and TRBJ2-7, with D possibly TRBD2 on 6 matching bases. Trimming removed 5 bases at V and 6 bases at J, with 18 bases between. The CDR3 is 14 amino acids. Germline CDR1 reads SGHRS; CDR2 reads YFSETQ. CDR3 coding DNA: TGCGCCAGCAGTCCTGAAACGGGAGTTCCCGAGCAGTACTTC. Translated: CASSPETGVPEQYF.

The rearrangement links TRBV29-1 to TRBJ2-1, with D perhaps matching TRBD2 (7 bases). V was clipped by 4 bases and J by 5 bases, with 12 bases between them. Germline assignment: CDR1 SQVTM and CDR2 ANQGSEA. The CDR3 covers 13 residues. The DNA of the CDR3 is TGCAGCGTTGGAGGGGGGGCCAACAATGAGCAGTTCTTC. Its translation: CSVGGGANNEQFF.

This chain connects TRBV29-1 to TRBJ1-2; maybe TRBD1 (5 bases). Trimming cost V 3 bases and J 8 bases, with 16 bases left between them. Germline CDR1 is SQVTM and CDR2 is ANQGSEA. This CDR3 spans 13 amino acids. Here the CDR3 reads CSVDSQGPYGYTF. DNA for the CDR3: TGCAGCGTTGACAGTCAGGGCCCTTACGGCTACACCTTC.

The chain has TRBV4-1 and TRBJ2-1, with D perhaps matching TRBD1 (6 bases). CDR3 length: 15 residues. Trimming removed 0 bases at V and 9 bases at J, with 15 bases between. Germline V CDR1 and CDR2: MGHRA, YSYEKL. Here the CDR3 DNA reads TGCGCCAGCAGCCAAGATCAGGGACAATACCTTGAGCAGTTCTTC. Its translation is CASSQDQGQYLEQFF.

The chain couples TRBV5-1 to TRBJ2-1; 10 positions agree with TRBD2. Germline V CDR1 and CDR2: SGHRS, YFSETQ. This CDR3 contains 15 residues. The J segment lost 3 bases and the V segment lost 4 bases, leaving 4 bases of the junction unmatched. CDR3 residues: CASSPSGRVYNEQFF. The CDR3 bases are TGCGCCAGCAGCCCTAGCGGGAGAGTCTACAATGAGCAGTTCTTC. The variable domain in full, with the rest retrieved from reference TRBV5-1 and TRBJ2-1, is KAGVTQTPRYLIKTRGQQVTLSCSPISGHRSVSWYQQTPGQGLQFLFEYFSETQRNKGNFPGRFSGRQFSNSRSEMNVSTLELGDSALYLCASSPSGRVYNEQFFGPGTRLTVL.

The CDR3 protein is CASSLDPAYEQYF. The CDR3 DNA sequence: TGTGCCAGCAGCTTAGATCCAGCCTACGAGCAGTACTTC. The rearrangement uses TRBV7-8 and TRBJ2-7; D remains unclear. Germline V gene data show CDR1 as SGHVS and CDR2 as FQNEAQ. CDR3 length equals 13 residues. The germline V and J ends were trimmed by 1 base and 2 bases, with 6 bases remaining between them.